The clone carrying this T cell receptor (beta chain) was seen only once. Its antigen is unidentified. In the PCR, 60 Vbeta and 13 Jbeta primers were used. The method was immunoSEQ multiplex PCR; TCRdb's version includes in-frame clones alone and lacks a portion of them. This table has 100,000 to 150,000 clones, approximately 84% appearing once. The data are from a study of cytomegalovirus exposure and HLA in healthy donors. V lost 4 bases to trimming and J lost 12 bases; unmatched junction nucleotides: 16. This CDR3 contains 16 residues. Germline CDR1 and CDR2: LNHDA and SQIVND (reference sequence). Findings and caveats of the study: TCR beta sequences reportedly predicted most subjects' HLA-A and HLA-B alleles accurately.

The TCR was taken from a young woman in good health and CMV-seronegative. The source material was PBMCs. The chain links TRBV19 to TRBJ2-1; 9 nucleotides line up with TRBD2. The CDR3, as DNA: TGTGCCAGTAGTAACCAGCGGGAGGCTTTTTGGATTGGGCAGTTCTTC. Translating it yields CASSNQREAFWIGQFF.